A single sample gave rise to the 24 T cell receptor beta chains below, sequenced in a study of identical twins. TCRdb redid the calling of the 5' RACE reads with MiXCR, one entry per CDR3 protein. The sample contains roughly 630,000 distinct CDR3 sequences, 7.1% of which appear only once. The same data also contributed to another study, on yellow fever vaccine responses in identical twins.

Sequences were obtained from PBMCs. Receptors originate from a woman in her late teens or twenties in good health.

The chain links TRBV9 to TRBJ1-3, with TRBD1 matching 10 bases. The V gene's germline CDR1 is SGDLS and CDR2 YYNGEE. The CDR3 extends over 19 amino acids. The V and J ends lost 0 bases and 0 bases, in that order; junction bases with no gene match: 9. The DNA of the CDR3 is TGTGCCAGCAGCGTAGCGGCGAGGGACAGGGGACCCTCTGGAAACACCATATATTTT. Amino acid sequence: CASSVAARDRGPSGNTIYF.

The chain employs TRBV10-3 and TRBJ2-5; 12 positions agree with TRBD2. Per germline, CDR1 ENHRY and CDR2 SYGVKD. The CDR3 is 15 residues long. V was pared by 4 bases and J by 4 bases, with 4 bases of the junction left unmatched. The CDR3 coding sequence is TGTGCCATCAGTGGACTAGCGGGGGCCGGAGAGACCCAGTACTTC. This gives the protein CAISGLAGAGETQYF.

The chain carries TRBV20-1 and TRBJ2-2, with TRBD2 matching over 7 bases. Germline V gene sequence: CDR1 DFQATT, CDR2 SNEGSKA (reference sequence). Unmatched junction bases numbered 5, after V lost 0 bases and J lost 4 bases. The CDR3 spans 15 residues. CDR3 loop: CSARDPRLATGELFF. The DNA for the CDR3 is TGCAGTGCTAGAGATCCCAGACTAGCCACCGGGGAGCTGTTTTTT.

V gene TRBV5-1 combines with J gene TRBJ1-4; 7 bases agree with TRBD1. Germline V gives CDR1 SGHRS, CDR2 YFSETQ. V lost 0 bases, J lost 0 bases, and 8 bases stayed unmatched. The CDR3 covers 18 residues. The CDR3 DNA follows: TGCGCCAGCAGCTTGGCCGGGACAGTAAAGTCAACTAATGAAAAACTGTTTTTT. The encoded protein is CASSLAGTVKSTNEKLFF. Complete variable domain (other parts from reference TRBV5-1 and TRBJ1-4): KAGVTQTPRYLIKTRGQQVTLSCSPISGHRSVSWYQQTPGQGLQFLFEYFSETQRNKGNFPGRFSGRQFSNSRSEMNVSTLELGDSALYLCASSLAGTVKSTNEKLFFGSGTQLSVL.

Here the CDR3 DNA reads TGTGCCATCAGTGGGGACAACACCGGGGAGCTGTTTTTT. It encodes CAISGDNTGELFF. The gene calls are TRBV10-3 and TRBJ2-2; the D gene could be TRBD1 or TRBD2 (5 bases each). V lost 4 bases and J 2 bases, leaving 5 bases between the germline ends. Germline-derived CDR1 and CDR2 are ENHRY and SYGVKD. The length of the CDR3 is 13 residues.

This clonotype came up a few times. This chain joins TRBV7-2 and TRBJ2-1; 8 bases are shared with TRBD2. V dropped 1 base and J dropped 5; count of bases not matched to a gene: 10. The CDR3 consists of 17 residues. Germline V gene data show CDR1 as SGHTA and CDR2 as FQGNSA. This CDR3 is CASSLGYGGLVNNEQFF. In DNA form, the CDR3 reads TGTGCCAGCAGCTTAGGATACGGGGGACTAGTAAACAATGAGCAGTTCTTC.

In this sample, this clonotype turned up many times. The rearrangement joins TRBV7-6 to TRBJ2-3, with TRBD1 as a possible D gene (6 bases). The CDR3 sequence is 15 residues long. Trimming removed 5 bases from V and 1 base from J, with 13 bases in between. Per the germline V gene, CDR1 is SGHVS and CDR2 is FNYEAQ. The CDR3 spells CASSETGMGTDTQYF. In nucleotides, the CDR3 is TGTGCCAGCAGCGAAACAGGGATGGGCACAGATACGCAGTATTTT.

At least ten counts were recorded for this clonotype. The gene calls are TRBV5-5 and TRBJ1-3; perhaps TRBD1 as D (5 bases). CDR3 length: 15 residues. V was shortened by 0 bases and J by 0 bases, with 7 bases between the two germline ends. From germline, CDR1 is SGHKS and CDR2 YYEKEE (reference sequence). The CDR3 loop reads CASSLVGGSGNTIYF. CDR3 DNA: TGTGCCAGCAGCTTGGTCGGGGGCTCTGGAAACACCATATATTTT.

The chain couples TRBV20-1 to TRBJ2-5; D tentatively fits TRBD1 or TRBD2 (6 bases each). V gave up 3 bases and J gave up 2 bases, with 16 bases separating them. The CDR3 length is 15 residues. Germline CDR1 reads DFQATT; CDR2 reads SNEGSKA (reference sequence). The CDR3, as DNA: TGCAGTGCTAGGAGAGGAGGGGGAGGACAAGAGACCCAGTACTTC. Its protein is CSARRGGGGQETQYF.

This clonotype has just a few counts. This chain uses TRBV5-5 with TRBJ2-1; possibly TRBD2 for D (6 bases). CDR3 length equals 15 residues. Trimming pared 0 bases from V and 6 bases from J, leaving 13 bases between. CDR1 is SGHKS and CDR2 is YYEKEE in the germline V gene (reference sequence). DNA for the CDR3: TGTGCCAGCAGCTTGGGGGTAGCGGCGTTCAATGAGCAGTTCTTC. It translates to CASSLGVAAFNEQFF.

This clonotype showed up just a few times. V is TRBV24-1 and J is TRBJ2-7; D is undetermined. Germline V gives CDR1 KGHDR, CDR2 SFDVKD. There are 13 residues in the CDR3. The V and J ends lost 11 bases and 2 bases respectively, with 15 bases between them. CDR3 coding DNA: TGTGCCAACAAATACACCCAAACCTACGAGCAGTACGTC. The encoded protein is CANKYTQTYEQYV.

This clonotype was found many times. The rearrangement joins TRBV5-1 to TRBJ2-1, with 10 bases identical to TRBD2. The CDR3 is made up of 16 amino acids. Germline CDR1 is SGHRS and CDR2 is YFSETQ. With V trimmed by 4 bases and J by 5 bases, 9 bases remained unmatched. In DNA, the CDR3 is TGCGCCAGCAGCCCAACGACTAGCGGGTTTAACAATGAGCAGTTCTTC. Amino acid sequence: CASSPTTSGFNNEQFF.

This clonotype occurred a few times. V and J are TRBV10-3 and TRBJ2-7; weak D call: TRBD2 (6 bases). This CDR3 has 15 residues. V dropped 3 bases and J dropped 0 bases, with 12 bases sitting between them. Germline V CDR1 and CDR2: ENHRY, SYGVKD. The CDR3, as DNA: TGTGCCATCAGTGATGGGGGGAGATTCTCCTACGAGCAGTACTTC. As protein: CAISDGGRFSYEQYF.

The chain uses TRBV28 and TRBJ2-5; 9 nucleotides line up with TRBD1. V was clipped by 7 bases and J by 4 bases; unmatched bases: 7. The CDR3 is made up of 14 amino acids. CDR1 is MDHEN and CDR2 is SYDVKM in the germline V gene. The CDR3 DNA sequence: TGTGCCAGCATCGGACAGGGGAGCGGAGAGACCCAGTACTTC. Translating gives CASIGQGSGETQYF.

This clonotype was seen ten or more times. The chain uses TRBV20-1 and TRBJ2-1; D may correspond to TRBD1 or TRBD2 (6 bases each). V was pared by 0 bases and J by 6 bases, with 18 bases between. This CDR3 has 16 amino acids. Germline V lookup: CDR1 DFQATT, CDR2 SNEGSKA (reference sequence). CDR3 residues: CSARDRGTPEANEQFF. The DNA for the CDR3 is TGCAGTGCTAGAGACCGCGGGACACCCGAGGCCAATGAGCAGTTCTTC.

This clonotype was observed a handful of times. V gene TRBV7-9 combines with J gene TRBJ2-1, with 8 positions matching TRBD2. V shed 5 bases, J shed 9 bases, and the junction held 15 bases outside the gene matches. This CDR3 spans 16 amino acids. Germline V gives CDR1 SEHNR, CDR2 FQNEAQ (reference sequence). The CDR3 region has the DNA TGTGCCAGCAGCCTCCCCGGGGGTAGCGGGAATGGTGAGCAGTTCTTC. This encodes CASSLPGGSGNGEQFF. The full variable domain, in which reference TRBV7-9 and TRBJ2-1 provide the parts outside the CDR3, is DTGVSQNPRHKITKRGQNVTFRCDPISEHNRLYWYRQTLGQGPEFLTYFQNEAQLEKSRLLSDRFSAERPKGSFSTLEIQRTEQGDSAMYLCASSLPGGSGNGEQFFGPGTRLTVL.

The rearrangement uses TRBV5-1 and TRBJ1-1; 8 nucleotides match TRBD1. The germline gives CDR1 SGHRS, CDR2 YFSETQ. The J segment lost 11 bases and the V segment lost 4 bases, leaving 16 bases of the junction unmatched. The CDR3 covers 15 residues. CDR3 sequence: CASSPGQGGSSGAFF. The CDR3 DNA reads TGCGCCAGCAGCCCCGGACAGGGCGGTTCCAGTGGGGCTTTCTTT.

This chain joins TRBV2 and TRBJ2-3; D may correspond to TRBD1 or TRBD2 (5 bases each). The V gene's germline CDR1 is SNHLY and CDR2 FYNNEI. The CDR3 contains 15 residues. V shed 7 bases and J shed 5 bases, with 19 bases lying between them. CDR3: CASTETRGLEDTQYF. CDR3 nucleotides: TGTGCCAGCACCGAGACCCGGGGCTTGGAAGATACGCAGTATTTT.

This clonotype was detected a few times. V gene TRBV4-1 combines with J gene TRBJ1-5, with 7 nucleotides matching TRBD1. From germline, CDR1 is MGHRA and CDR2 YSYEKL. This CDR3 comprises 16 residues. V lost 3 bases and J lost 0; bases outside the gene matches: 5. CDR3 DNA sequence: TGCGCCAGCAGCCAGATTCAGGGGGTTAGCAATCAGCCCCAGCATTTT. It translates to CASSQIQGVSNQPQHF.

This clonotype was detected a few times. The CDR3 region has the DNA TGTGCCAGCAGCTTAGTTATAAGTACGCAGTATTTT. Encoded protein: CASSLVISTQYF. This sequence joins TRBV7-9 and TRBJ2-3, with D unresolved. Germline V CDR1 and CDR2: SEHNR, FQNEAQ (reference sequence). The CDR3 contains 12 residues. Deletions cut 1 base from V and 8 bases from J, with 7 bases between.

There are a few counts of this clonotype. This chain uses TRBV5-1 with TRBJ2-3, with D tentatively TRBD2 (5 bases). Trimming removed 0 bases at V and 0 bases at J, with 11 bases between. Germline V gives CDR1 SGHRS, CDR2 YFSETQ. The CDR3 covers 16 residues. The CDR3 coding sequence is TGCGCCAGCAGCTTGGAAGGGAGCGGTAGCACAGATACGCAGTATTTT. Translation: CASSLEGSGSTDTQYF.

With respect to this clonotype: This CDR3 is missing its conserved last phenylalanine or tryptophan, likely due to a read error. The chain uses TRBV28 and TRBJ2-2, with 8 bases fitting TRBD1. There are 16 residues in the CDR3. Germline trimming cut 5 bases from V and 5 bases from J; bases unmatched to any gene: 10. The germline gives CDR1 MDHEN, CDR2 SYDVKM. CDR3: CASSGLQGAVTGELFL. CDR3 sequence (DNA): TGTGCCAGCAGTGGACTCCAGGGGGCCGTGACCGGGGAGCTGTTTCTT.

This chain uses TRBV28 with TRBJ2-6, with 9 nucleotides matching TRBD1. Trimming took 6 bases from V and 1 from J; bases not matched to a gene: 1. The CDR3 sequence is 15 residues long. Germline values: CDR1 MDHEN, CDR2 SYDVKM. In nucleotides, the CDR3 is TGTGCCAGCAGGGGACAGGGTTCTGGGGCCAACGTCCTGACTTTC. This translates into CASRGQGSGANVLTF.

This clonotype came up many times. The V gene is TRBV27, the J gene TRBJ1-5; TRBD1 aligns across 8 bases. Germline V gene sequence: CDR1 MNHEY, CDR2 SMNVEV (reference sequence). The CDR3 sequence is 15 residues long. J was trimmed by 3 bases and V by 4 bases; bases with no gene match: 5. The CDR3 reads CASSSVTGANQPQHF. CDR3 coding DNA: TGTGCCAGCAGTTCAGTGACAGGGGCCAATCAGCCCCAGCATTTT.